A single sample gave rise to the 10 T cell receptor beta chains below, sequenced in a study of T cell responses to AZD1222 COVID-19 vaccine. Method: immunoSEQ multiplex PCR; TCRdb's copy keeps in-frame clones and lacks some. The profile shows some 40,000 clones, about four fifths of them singletons. The sequenced sample was peripheral blood, obtained 28 days after the second dose of the MenACWY control vaccine. Source of these receptors: an adult who received the MenACWY meningococcal vaccine as a control.

V and J are TRBV7-9 and TRBJ2-1; D not resolved. The CDR3 consists of 12 residues. Germline-derived CDR1 and CDR2 are SEHNR and FQNEAQ (reference sequence). The V end was cut by 3 bases, the J end by 8 bases, with 8 bases between. The CDR3 loop is CASSFHFDEQFF. CDR3 coding DNA: TGTGCCAGCAGCTTTCACTTCGATGAGCAGTTCTTC. The full variable domain, in which reference TRBV7-9 and TRBJ2-1 provide the parts outside the CDR3, is DTGVSQNPRHKITKRGQNVTFRCDPISEHNRLYWYRQTLGQGPEFLTYFQNEAQLEKSRLLSDRFSAERPKGSFSTLEIQRTEQGDSAMYLCASSFHFDEQFFGPGTRLTVL.

V usage is TRBV6-6 and J usage is TRBJ1-3; a weak D match, TRBD1 (5 bases). The germline CDR1 and CDR2 sequences are MNHNY and SVGAGI (reference sequence). CDR3 length: 16 amino acids. Deletions cut 0 bases from V and 0 bases from J, with 9 bases between. The CDR3 nucleotides are TGTGCCAGCAGTTACTCGATAGGGGACTCTGGAAACACCATATATTTT. Translation gives CASSYSIGDSGNTIYF.

J is TRBJ2-3 and V is TRBV28; D is possibly TRBD1 (5 bases). This CDR3 is built from 12 residues. V was shortened by 7 bases and J by 7 bases, with 12 bases between the two germline ends. Germline loops: CDR1 MDHEN, CDR2 SYDVKM. The CDR3 coding sequence is TGTGCCAGCACTCCAGGGTATCATACGCAGTATTTT. Translating it yields CASTPGYHTQYF. Together with reference TRBV28 and TRBJ2-3, the CDR3 gives the full variable domain: DVKVTQSSRYLVKRTGEKVFLECVQDMDHENMFWYRQDPGLGLRLIYFSYDVKMKEKGDIPEGYSVSREKKERFSLILESASTNQTSMYLCASTPGYHTQYFGPGTRLTVL.

In this sample, this clone turned up a few times. This rearrangement joins TRBV19 to TRBJ2-2; TRBD1 matches at 9 bases. Germline trimming cut 8 bases from V and 4 bases from J; bases unmatched to any gene: 8. CDR3 length equals 15 residues. Germline CDR1 reads LNHDA; CDR2 reads SQIVND (reference sequence). Here the CDR3 DNA reads TGTGCCAGTTCAATGGGACAGGGTCCCACCGGGGAGCTGTTTTTT. Translation gives CASSMGQGPTGELFF.

This chain joins TRBV6-6 and TRBJ1-5; unclear D gene. Trimming removed 2 bases from V and 8 bases from J, with 10 bases in between. The CDR3 extends over 13 amino acids. The germline gives CDR1 MNHNY, CDR2 SVGAGI (reference sequence). The CDR3 here is CASSYSRSEPQHF. CDR3 in DNA: TGTGCCAGCAGTTACAGCCGATCGGAGCCCCAGCATTTT.

The V and J genes are TRBV9 and TRBJ2-7; 10 bases map to TRBD1. Germline loops: CDR1 SGDLS, CDR2 YYNGEE. Trimming took 4 bases from V and 1 from J; bases not matched to a gene: 5. The CDR3 contains 15 residues. The CDR3 DNA sequence: TGTGCCAGCAGCTTTGGACAGGGGGAGTCCTACGAGCAGTACGTC. It is translated as CASSFGQGESYEQYV.

The chain joins TRBV7-8 to TRBJ1-5; D is uncertain. The CDR3 totals 14 residues. V lost 4 bases, J lost 3 bases, and 10 bases lay in between. CDR1 and CDR2 (germline): SGHVS, FQNEAQ. In nucleotides, the CDR3 is TGTGCCAGCAGCTCCGACACGTTCAATCAGCCCCAGCATTTT. Translation gives CASSSDTFNQPQHF.

In DNA, the CDR3 is TGTGCCAGCAGCTTACGGACAGCCGAAAATTCACCCCTCCACTTT. Residues: CASSLRTAENSPLHF. The chain employs TRBV7-2 and TRBJ1-6, with D tentatively TRBD1 (6 bases). The germline CDR1 and CDR2 sequences are SGHTA and FQGNSA. Deletions cut 2 bases from V and 7 bases from J, with 12 bases between. The CDR3 loop spans 15 amino acids.

The chain uses TRBV9 and TRBJ1-2; D unresolved. Trimming cost V 8 bases and J 6 bases, with 23 bases left between them. The germline V gene encodes CDR1 SGDLS and CDR2 YYNGEE. This CDR3 is built from 15 residues. This CDR3 is CASESTGQSSDGYTF. In DNA, the CDR3 is TGTGCCAGTGAAAGTACCGGGCAAAGTAGCGATGGCTACACCTTC.

The J gene is TRBJ1-4, the V gene TRBV2; D possibly corresponds to TRBD1 (5 bases). Trimming stripped 4 bases from V and 5 bases from J, with 8 bases between. Germline V gives CDR1 SNHLY, CDR2 FYNNEI. The CDR3 runs 13 residues. Here the CDR3 DNA reads TGTGCCAGCAGTGGTTCAGGGAATGAAAAACTGTTTTTT. Its protein is CASSGSGNEKLFF. The full variable domain, in which reference TRBV2 and TRBJ1-4 provide the parts outside the CDR3, is EPEVTQTPSHQVTQMGQEVILRCVPISNHLYFYWYRQILGQKVEFLVSFYNNEISEKSEIFDDQFSVERPDGSNFTLKIRSTKLEDSAMYFCASSGSGNEKLFFGSGTQLSVL.